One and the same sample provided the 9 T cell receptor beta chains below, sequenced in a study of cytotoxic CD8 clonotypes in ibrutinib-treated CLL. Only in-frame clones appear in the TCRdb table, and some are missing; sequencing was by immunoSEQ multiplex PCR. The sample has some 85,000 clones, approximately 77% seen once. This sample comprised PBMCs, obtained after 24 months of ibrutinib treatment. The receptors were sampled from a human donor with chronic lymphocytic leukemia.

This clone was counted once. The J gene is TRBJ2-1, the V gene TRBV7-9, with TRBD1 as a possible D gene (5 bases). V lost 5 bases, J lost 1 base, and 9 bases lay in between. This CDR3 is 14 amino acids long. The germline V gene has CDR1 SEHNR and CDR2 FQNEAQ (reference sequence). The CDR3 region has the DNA TGTGCCAGCAGCCCAGGGTGGTCCTACAATGAGCAGTTCTTC. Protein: CASSPGWSYNEQFF.

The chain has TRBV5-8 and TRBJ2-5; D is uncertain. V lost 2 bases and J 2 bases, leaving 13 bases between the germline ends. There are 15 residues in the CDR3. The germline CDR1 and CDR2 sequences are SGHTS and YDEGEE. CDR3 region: CASSFQTNTQETQYF. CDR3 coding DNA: TGTGCCAGCAGCTTCCAGACCAATACTCAAGAGACCCAGTACTTC.

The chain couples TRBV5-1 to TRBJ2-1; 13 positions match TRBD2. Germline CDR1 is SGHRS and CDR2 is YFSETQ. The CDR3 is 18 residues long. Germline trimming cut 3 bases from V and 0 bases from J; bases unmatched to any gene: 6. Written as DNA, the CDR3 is TGCGCCAGCAGCTCCGCCGGGACTAGCGGGAACTCCTACAATGAGCAGTTCTTC. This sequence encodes CASSSAGTSGNSYNEQFF.

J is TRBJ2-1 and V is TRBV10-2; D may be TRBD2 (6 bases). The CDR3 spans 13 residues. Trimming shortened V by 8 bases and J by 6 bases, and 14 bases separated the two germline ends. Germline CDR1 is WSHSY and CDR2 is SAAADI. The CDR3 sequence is CASGTGGSNEQFF. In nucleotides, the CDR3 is TGCGCCAGCGGGACTGGCGGGTCCAATGAGCAGTTCTTC.

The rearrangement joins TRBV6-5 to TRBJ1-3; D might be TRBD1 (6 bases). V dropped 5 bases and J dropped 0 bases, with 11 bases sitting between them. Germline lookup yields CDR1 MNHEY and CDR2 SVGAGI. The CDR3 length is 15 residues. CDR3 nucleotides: TGTGCCAGCAGTCGCGAGGGGGACTCTGGAAACACCATATATTTT. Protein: CASSREGDSGNTIYF.

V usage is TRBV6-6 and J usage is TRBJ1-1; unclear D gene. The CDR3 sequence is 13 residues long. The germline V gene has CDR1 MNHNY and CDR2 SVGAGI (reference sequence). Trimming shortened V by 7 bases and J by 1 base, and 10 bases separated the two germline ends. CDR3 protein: CASINRQNTEAFF. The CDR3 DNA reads TGTGCCAGCATAAACCGGCAGAACACTGAAGCTTTCTTT.

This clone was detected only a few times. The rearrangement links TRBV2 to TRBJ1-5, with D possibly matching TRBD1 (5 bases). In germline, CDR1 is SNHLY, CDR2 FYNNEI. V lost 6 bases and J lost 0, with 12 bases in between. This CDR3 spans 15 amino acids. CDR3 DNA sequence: TGTGCCAGCAGGCAGGGAGGATATAGCAATCAGCCCCAGCATTTT. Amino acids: CASRQGGYSNQPQHF.

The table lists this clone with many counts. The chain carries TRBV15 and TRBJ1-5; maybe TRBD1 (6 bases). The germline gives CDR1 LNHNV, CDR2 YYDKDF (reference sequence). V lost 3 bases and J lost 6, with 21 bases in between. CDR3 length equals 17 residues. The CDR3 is CATSRVIPGQVIQPQHF. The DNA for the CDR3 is TGTGCCACCAGCAGGGTAATTCCGGGACAAGTCATTCAGCCCCAGCATTTT.

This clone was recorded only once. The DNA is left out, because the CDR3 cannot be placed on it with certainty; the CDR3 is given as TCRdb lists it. This CDR3 reads CASSKAVAGGANTEAFF. V usage is TRBV21-1 and J usage is TRBJ1-1. TRBV21-1 is a recognized pseudogene. The CDR3 numbers 17 amino acids, ends counted.